This entry features one TCR beta chain sequence. This sample is drawn from a study of blood T cell repertoires in COVID-19. The wider study: From T cells, B-cell-depleted T cells, or PBMCs came the material, which was cDNA or gDNA.

Recruitment covered under 25 US areas and drew participants whose ages spanned 18 to 89 years. Participants reported their clinical history, and cohort assignment relied on those reports. Per the original methods: The assay estimated nucleated cells by amplifying reference gene primers. Sequencing used immunoSEQ multiplex PCR; TCRdb keeps in-frame clones, though not all of them. From that table come the V and J calls and clone size; the DNA was used to work out D and trimming. The data show 250,000 or so clones, approximately 91% seen once. This CDR3 is built from 14 residues. V was shortened by 3 bases and J by 4 bases, with 13 bases between the two germline ends. In germline, CDR1 is SGHRS, CDR2 YFSETQ.

The J gene is TRBJ1-1, the V gene TRBV5-1, with TRBD1 as a possible D gene (5 bases). The TCR originated in a human donor in a cohort exposed to, infected with or recovered from COVID-19 (not recorded which). The donor label of this sample is uncertain. What was sequenced was PBMCs or T cells enriched from blood (not recorded which). The DNA for the CDR3 is TGCGCCAGCAGCTCCGACGGGGGTGGCACTGAAGCTTTCTTT. Amino acid sequence: CASSSDGGGTEAFF.